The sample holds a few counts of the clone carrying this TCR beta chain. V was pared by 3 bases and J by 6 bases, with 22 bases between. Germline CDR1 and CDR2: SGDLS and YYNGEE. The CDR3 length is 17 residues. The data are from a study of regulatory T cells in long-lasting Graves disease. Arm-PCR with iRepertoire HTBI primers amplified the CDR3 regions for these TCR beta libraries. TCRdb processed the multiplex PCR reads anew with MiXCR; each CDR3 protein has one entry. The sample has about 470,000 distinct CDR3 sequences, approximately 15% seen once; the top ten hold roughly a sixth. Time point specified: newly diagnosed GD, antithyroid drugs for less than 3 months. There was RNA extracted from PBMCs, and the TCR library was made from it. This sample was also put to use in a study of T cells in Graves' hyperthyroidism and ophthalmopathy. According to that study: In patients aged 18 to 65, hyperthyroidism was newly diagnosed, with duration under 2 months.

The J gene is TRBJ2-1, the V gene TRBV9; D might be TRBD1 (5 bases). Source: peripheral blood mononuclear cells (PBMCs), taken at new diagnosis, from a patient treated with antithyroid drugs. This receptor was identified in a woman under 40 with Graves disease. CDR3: CASSGGSNTGIGNEQFF. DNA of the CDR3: TGTGCCAGCAGCGGTGGATCGAACACAGGAATTGGCAATGAGCAGTTCTTC.